This T cell receptor beta chain was sequenced in a study of early T cells in non-severe SARS-CoV-2 infection. Study details: Bulk RNA isolated from unsorted whole blood underwent sequencing; chains were not paired.

CDR1 is ENHRY, CDR2 SYGVKD, per germline. This CDR3 is 17 amino acids long. V dropped 4 bases and J dropped 2 bases, with 20 bases sitting between them. This clonotype was picked up a small number of times. Each single cDNA molecule received a unique molecular identifier. Each CDR3 protein is one row after TCRdb ran MiXCR on the 5' RACE reads. This sample has some 100,000 distinct CDR3 sequences, with approximately 15% found just once. The material sequenced was whole blood. The rearrangement links TRBV10-3 to TRBJ1-2; D is possibly TRBD1 (5 bases). The sequence came from an adult who was a healthcare worker with PCR-confirmed SARS-CoV-2 infection or an uninfected control (not recorded which). CDR3 sequence reads: CAISGQIILQSNYGYTF. The CDR3 nucleotides are TGTGCCATCAGTGGACAGATCATCTTGCAGTCAAACTATGGCTACACCTTC.